Listed below are T cell receptor beta chains from one sample, sequenced in a study of T cell changes during pregnancy in multiple sclerosis. The repertoire was sequenced with immunoSEQ multiplex PCR; TCRdb's copy has only in-frame clones and lacks some. Among some 80,000 clones listed, approximately 93% were seen once. The sample consisted of CD4+ T cells from peripheral blood mononuclear cells, taken after pregnancy. Receptors were obtained from a female donor with multiple sclerosis, enrolled in a pregnancy study. Both conserved end residues are part of each CDR3. Each record gives: J gene, clone size, D gene, V gene, CDR3 length, CDR3 DNA, CDR3 protein. The D gene is left open where the match is weak. Where a row states a size, it is once, few, many or the class of an expanded clone; other rows omit it.

TRBJ2-3 | - | TRBD2 | TRBV7-3 | 15 | TGTGCCAGCAGCTCCACTAGCGGGGGAACAGATACGCAGTATTTT | CASSSTSGGTDTQYF
TRBJ2-1 | - | - | TRBV9 | 13 | TGTGCCAGCAGCGTAGGGCAGGGCAATGAGCAGTTCTTC | CASSVGQGNEQFF
TRBJ2-3 | - | TRBD2 | TRBV28 | 17 | TGTGCCAGCAGTTTGCAACCCCTAGCGGGAGGTCCAGATACGCAGTATTTT | CASSLQPLAGGPDTQYF
TRBJ2-2 | few | - | TRBV5-4 | 12 | TGTGCCAGCAGCTTATACGGCGGGGAGCTGTTTTTT | CASSLYGGELFF
TRBJ2-2 | - | TRBD2 | TRBV30 | 19 | TGTGCCTGGAGTTGGTGGGGACTAGCGGGAGGCGCGAACACCGGGGAGCTGTTTTTT | CAWSWWGLAGGANTGELFF
TRBJ2-1 | few | - | TRBV5-1 | 12 | TGCGCCAGCAGCTTGCACGGCAATGAGCAGTTCTTC | CASSLHGNEQFF
TRBJ2-3 | - | TRBD1 | TRBV19 | 16 | TGTGCCAGTAGTACGGGTACAGGGGGTAGCACAGATACGCAGTATTTT | CASSTGTGGSTDTQYF
TRBJ2-4 | - | - | TRBV28 | 16 | TGTGCCACCGATAGGGGATCTCCACTAGCCAAAAACATTCAGTACTTC | CATDRGSPLAKNIQYF
TRBJ2-7 | - | - | TRBV6-5 | 14 | TGTGCCAGCAGTTACCAAGGACAGAACTACGAGCAGTACTTC | CASSYQGQNYEQYF
TRBJ2-3 | once | - | TRBV7-9 | 12 | TGTGCCAGCAGCTTTGGGCCAGATACGCAGTATTTT | CASSFGPDTQYF
TRBJ2-1 | - | - | TRBV11-3 | 14 | TGTGCCAGCAGCTTTGGGGGGAACTACAATGAGCAGTTCTTC | CASSFGGNYNEQFF
TRBJ2-2 | - | TRBD2 | TRBV19 | 21 | TGTGCCAGTAGGATGGGGGGACTAGCGGGAGGTCCCCCGGTGAACACCGGGGAGCTGTTTTTT | CASRMGGLAGGPPVNTGELFF
TRBJ2-3 | - | - | TRBV28 | 17 | TGTGCCAGCAGTTCACCTCTCGGAGCTCCAAACACAGATACGCAGTATTTT | CASSSPLGAPNTDTQYF
TRBJ1-6 | - | - | TRBV6-5 | 16 | TGTGCCAGCAGTTCCCGGACAACCTCCTATAATTCACCCCTCCACTTT | CASSSRTTSYNSPLHF
TRBJ2-1 | few | TRBD2 | TRBV30 | 17 | TGTGCCTGGAGTGGACGGGCCGGTGGCGGGAGTCGGAATGAGCAGTTCTTC | CAWSGRAGGGSRNEQFF
TRBJ1-5 | - | TRBD1 | TRBV6-6 | 13 | TGTGCCAGCAGAACAGGGGAAACTCAGCCCCAGCATTTT | CASRTGETQPQHF